These T cell receptor beta chains were read from a single sample in a study of blood T cell repertoires in COVID-19. Sequencing was performed with immunoSEQ multiplex PCR; in TCRdb, only in-frame clones are kept and a portion is missing. The sample lists around 290,000 clones; around 87% were seen once. The sample taken for sequencing was peripheral blood. These receptors were taken from a woman in her forties or fifties who had recovered from COVID-19. Both conserved end residues are part of each CDR3. The order of the fields is D gene, J gene, V gene, clone size, CDR3 protein, CDR3 DNA. D genes are given only for firm matches. Expanded clones get a size class; other rows say once, few or many, or leave the size out.

d_call: TRBD1; j_call: TRBJ1-4; v_call: TRBV30; clone_size: .; cdr3_aa: CACGTGGNEKLFF; cdr3_nt: TGTGCCTGCGGGACAGGGGGCAATGAAAAACTGTTTTTT
d_call: TRBD2; j_call: TRBJ2-4; v_call: TRBV19; clone_size: .; cdr3_aa: CASSIDSGGDIQYF; cdr3_nt: TGTGCCAGTAGTATAGATAGCGGGGGTGACATTCAGTACTTC
d_call: .; j_call: TRBJ1-1; v_call: TRBV28; clone_size: .; cdr3_aa: CASSLTGHGPEAFF; cdr3_nt: TGTGCCAGTTCCCTGACAGGACATGGGCCTGAAGCTTTCTTT
d_call: .; j_call: TRBJ1-4; v_call: TRBV10-3; clone_size: once; cdr3_aa: CATSPARGDEEKLFF; cdr3_nt: TGTGCCACCTCTCCTGCCAGGGGAGATGAAGAAAAACTGTTTTTT
d_call: TRBD2; j_call: TRBJ2-1; v_call: TRBV7-9; clone_size: .; cdr3_aa: CASSLVSGGNEQFF; cdr3_nt: TGTGCCAGCAGCTTAGTTTCGGGGGGCAATGAGCAGTTCTTC
d_call: TRBD1; j_call: TRBJ1-4; v_call: TRBV7-2; clone_size: .; cdr3_aa: CASSLRQGQAKLFF; cdr3_nt: TGTGCCAGCAGCTTGAGACAGGGCCAGGCAAAACTGTTTTTT
d_call: .; j_call: TRBJ2-5; v_call: TRBV11-2; clone_size: .; cdr3_aa: CASSLTDTPWETQYF; cdr3_nt: TGTGCCAGCAGCTTAACGGACACCCCCTGGGAGACCCAGTACTTC
d_call: .; j_call: TRBJ2-1; v_call: TRBV7-2; clone_size: .; cdr3_aa: CASSLLAQRLQFF; cdr3_nt: TGTGCCAGCAGCCTTCTAGCGCAGAGACTTCAGTTCTTC
d_call: .; j_call: TRBJ1-1; v_call: TRBV3-1/TRBV3-2; clone_size: .; cdr3_aa: CASSQKIGTSAFF; cdr3_nt: TGTGCCAGCAGCCAAAAGATTGGCACGTCCGCTTTCTTT
d_call: TRBD1; j_call: TRBJ2-2; v_call: TRBV24-1; clone_size: .; cdr3_aa: CATSAGTGYTGELFF; cdr3_nt: TGTGCCACCAGTGCAGGGACAGGGTACACCGGGGAGCTGTTTTTT
d_call: TRBD2; j_call: TRBJ2-1; v_call: TRBV10-3; clone_size: .; cdr3_aa: CAISESGLAGGNNEQFF; cdr3_nt: TGTGCCATCAGTGAGTCAGGACTAGCGGGGGGCAACAATGAGCAGTTCTTC
d_call: .; j_call: TRBJ2-3; v_call: TRBV6-5; clone_size: once; cdr3_aa: CASRRTQSTDTQYF; cdr3_nt: TGTGCCTCTAGGAGGACCCAGAGCACAGATACGCAGTATTTT
d_call: TRBD1; j_call: TRBJ2-5; v_call: TRBV7-8; clone_size: .; cdr3_aa: CASSERQGAAGETQYF; cdr3_nt: TGTGCCAGCAGCGAGCGCCAGGGGGCTGCGGGAGAGACCCAGTACTTC
d_call: TRBD1; j_call: TRBJ1-1; v_call: TRBV7-2; clone_size: .; cdr3_aa: CASSYGTGMNTEAFF; cdr3_nt: TGTGCCAGCAGCTATGGGACAGGGATGAACACTGAAGCTTTCTTT
d_call: TRBD1; j_call: TRBJ1-1; v_call: TRBV28; clone_size: .; cdr3_aa: CASRDRGMFVEAFF; cdr3_nt: TGTGCCAGCAGGGACAGGGGAATGTTCGTTGAAGCTTTCTTT
d_call: TRBD1; j_call: TRBJ2-7; v_call: TRBV28; clone_size: .; cdr3_aa: CASSLRLLSGTGGVYEQYF; cdr3_nt: TGTGCCAGCAGTTTAAGGTTATTATCCGGGACAGGGGGTGTCTACGAGCAGTACTTC
d_call: .; j_call: TRBJ1-6; v_call: TRBV2; clone_size: .; cdr3_aa: CASKEALLSPLHF; cdr3_nt: TGTGCCAGCAAGGAGGCGCTGCTTTCACCCCTCCACTTT
d_call: .; j_call: TRBJ2-3; v_call: TRBV7-9; clone_size: .; cdr3_aa: CASSLGQRTDTQYF; cdr3_nt: TGTGCCAGCAGCTTAGGACAGCGCACAGATACGCAGTATTTT
d_call: .; j_call: TRBJ1-2; v_call: TRBV24-1; clone_size: .; cdr3_aa: CATSEPATTGFYGYTF; cdr3_nt: TGTGCCACCAGTGAACCTGCTACGACAGGCTTCTATGGCTACACCTTC
d_call: TRBD2; j_call: TRBJ2-1; v_call: TRBV19; clone_size: .; cdr3_aa: CASLGVAGDLYNEQFF; cdr3_nt: TGTGCCAGTTTAGGGGTAGCGGGGGACCTGTACAATGAGCAGTTCTTC
d_call: TRBD2; j_call: TRBJ2-2; v_call: TRBV5-1; clone_size: .; cdr3_aa: CASRGLQANTGELFF; cdr3_nt: TGCGCCAGCAGGGGACTACAAGCTAACACCGGGGAGCTGTTTTTT
d_call: TRBD1; j_call: TRBJ2-1; v_call: TRBV2; clone_size: .; cdr3_aa: CASNGQVSYNEQFF; cdr3_nt: TGTGCCAGCAACGGACAGGTCTCCTACAATGAGCAGTTCTTC
d_call: TRBD2; j_call: TRBJ2-1; v_call: TRBV3-1/TRBV3-2; clone_size: .; cdr3_aa: CASNLAGGRTNEQFF; cdr3_nt: TGTGCCAGCAACCTAGCGGGGGGGAGGACGAATGAGCAGTTCTTC
d_call: .; j_call: TRBJ1-3; v_call: TRBV6-1; clone_size: .; cdr3_aa: CASSEYGNSGNTIYF; cdr3_nt: TGTGCCAGCAGTGAATACGGTAACTCTGGAAACACCATATATTTT
d_call: .; j_call: TRBJ2-3; v_call: TRBV28; clone_size: .; cdr3_aa: CASSTPSTDTQYF; cdr3_nt: TGTGCCAGCAGTACTCCGAGCACAGATACGCAGTATTTT
d_call: TRBD1; j_call: TRBJ1-2; v_call: TRBV28; clone_size: .; cdr3_aa: CASRPGGNYGYTF; cdr3_nt: TGTGCCTCCCGACCAGGGGGGAACTATGGCTACACCTTC
d_call: .; j_call: TRBJ1-5; v_call: TRBV2; clone_size: .; cdr3_aa: CASSEQVLQPQHF; cdr3_nt: TGTGCCAGCAGTGAGCAGGTCCTTCAGCCCCAGCATTTT